The next 20 T cell receptor beta chains were all read from a single sample in a study of T cell responses to AZD1222 COVID-19 vaccine. Repertoires were generated with immunoSEQ multiplex PCR, while TCRdb's copy carries only in-frame clones and drops some. The data contain some 120,000 clones, roughly 84% of them seen just once; the ten biggest clones take up approximately 9.4%. This specimen consisted of peripheral blood, obtained on day 0 of AZD1222 vaccination. The receptors were sampled from an adult in good health.

In DNA, the CDR3 is TGTGCCAGCAGTTCCTCAGACAGGGGGCAGTACTTC. Translated, it gives CASSSSDRGQYF. The rearrangement links TRBV28 to TRBJ2-7, with TRBD1 identical over 8 bases. Germline V CDR1 and CDR2: MDHEN, SYDVKM. The CDR3 loop spans 12 amino acids. V shed 4 bases, J shed 9 bases, and the junction held 5 bases outside the gene matches.

This clone occurred a few times. The chain joins TRBV7-8 to TRBJ2-5, with TRBD2 matching over 8 bases. V gave up 5 bases and J gave up 5 bases; unmatched junction bases: 16. This CDR3 spans 17 amino acids. The germline V gene encodes CDR1 SGHVS and CDR2 FQNEAQ. CDR3 DNA: TGTGCCAGCAGCACCTTACCCCCGGGACTAGGGGGGGAGACCCAGTACTTC. Translation: CASSTLPPGLGGETQYF.

This sequence joins TRBV30 and TRBJ2-7; the match to TRBD2 covers 7 bases. Germline V gives CDR1 GTSNPN, CDR2 SVGIG (reference sequence). V trimming: 3 bases; J trimming: 3 bases; junction bases outside the gene matches: 2. The CDR3 contains 12 residues. The CDR3 sequence: CAWRRGFYEQYF. The CDR3 DNA is TGTGCCTGGAGGCGGGGGTTCTACGAGCAGTACTTC.

CDR3 region: CATSRDLAGGRNEQFF. DNA for the CDR3: TGTGCCACCAGCAGAGATCTGGCGGGAGGGCGCAATGAGCAGTTCTTC. V gene TRBV15 combines with J gene TRBJ2-1, with 9 bases matching TRBD2. The CDR3 has 16 residues. The junction had 6 bases not matched to a gene; V was cut back by 0 bases and J by 6 bases. The germline V gene has CDR1 LNHNV and CDR2 YYDKDF (reference sequence). The whole variable domain, filled in from reference TRBV15 and TRBJ2-1, reads DAMVIQNPRYQVTQFGKPVTLSCSQTLNHNVMYWYQQKSSQAPKLLFHYYDKDFNNEADTPDNFQSRRPNTSFCFLDIRSPGLGDTAMYLCATSRDLAGGRNEQFFGPGTRLTVL.

The chain employs TRBV6-5 and TRBJ1-3; TRBD1 matches at 8 bases. Germline lookup yields CDR1 MNHEY and CDR2 SVGAGI. The CDR3 sequence is 15 residues long. V shed 8 bases, J shed 3 bases, and the junction held 9 bases outside the gene matches. CDR3 bases: TGTGCCAGCGGTACTCAGGGGGCGGATGGAAACACCATATATTTT. It codes for CASGTQGADGNTIYF.

Written as DNA, the CDR3 is TGTGCCAGCAGCCTCCGACTAGCGAACACCGGGGAGCTGTTTTTT. Its translation is CASSLRLANTGELFF. The chain combines TRBV7-9 with TRBJ2-2; possibly TRBD2 for D (6 bases). CDR3 length: 15 amino acids. Per the germline V gene, CDR1 is SEHNR and CDR2 is FQNEAQ (reference sequence). Trimming shortened V by 5 bases and J by 0 bases, and 10 bases separated the two germline ends.

The rearrangement joins TRBV3-1 (or the pseudogene TRBV3-2) to TRBJ2-3, with D unresolved. CDR1 LGHDT and CDR2 YNNKEL come from the germline V gene (reference sequence). CDR3 length: 15 amino acids. The ends were cut back, 0 bases at V and 2 bases at J, with 9 bases in the middle. The CDR3 DNA follows: TGTGCCAGCAGCCAAGAACTTAGACACACAGATACGCAGTATTTT. Residues: CASSQELRHTDTQYF.

This clone was counted a single time. The chain links TRBV9 to TRBJ2-1, with D possibly being TRBD2 (6 bases). The germline CDR1 and CDR2 sequences are SGDLS and YYNGEE. CDR3 length equals 15 residues. V dropped 4 bases and J dropped 8 bases, with 19 bases sitting between them. CDR3 DNA: TGTGCCAGCAGCCCTGACGCCGGGACGGGGGATGAGCAGTTCTTC. Protein product: CASSPDAGTGDEQFF.

The chain has TRBV5-1 and TRBJ2-7; 7 bases are a match to TRBD1. The germline V gene has CDR1 SGHRS and CDR2 YFSETQ. V trimming: 0 bases; J trimming: 3 bases; junction bases outside the gene matches: 6. This CDR3 is 15 amino acids long. The DNA for the CDR3 is TGCGCCAGCAGCTTGGCCATCGGACAGGTCTACGAGCAGTACTTC. As protein: CASSLAIGQVYEQYF.

The rearrangement links TRBV5-1 to TRBJ1-3; tentatively, D is TRBD1 (5 bases). The V end lost 5 bases, the J end lost 11 bases, and 20 bases lay between the germline ends. The germline V gene encodes CDR1 SGHRS and CDR2 YFSETQ. The CDR3 extends over 14 amino acids. DNA for the CDR3: TGCGCCAGCAGGAGAGGGGAGTCTACGGGCGCCATATATTTT. Translating it yields CASRRGESTGAIYF.

This clone was observed a few times. This chain uses TRBV27 with TRBJ2-2; possibly TRBD2 for D (6 bases). From germline, CDR1 is MNHEY and CDR2 SMNVEV (reference sequence). Trimming cost V 4 bases and J 3 bases, with 9 bases left between them. The CDR3 has 14 residues. The CDR3 DNA is TGTGCCAGCAGTTCGGGACTCTACACCGGGGAGCTGTTTTTT. This codes for CASSSGLYTGELFF.

This clone is a singleton in its sample. The chain joins TRBV7-8 to TRBJ2-7; possible D gene TRBD2, 7 bases. With 2 bases removed from V and 4 bases from J, the gap between germline ends came to 18 bases. This CDR3 has 16 amino acids. The germline V gene has CDR1 SGHVS and CDR2 FQNEAQ. The DNA for the CDR3 is TGTGCCAGCAGCTTAAATTTGGGCGGGGGACAATACGAGCAGTACTTC. Translated, it gives CASSLNLGGGQYEQYF.

The chain carries TRBV18 and TRBJ1-6, with D hard to call. There are 18 residues in the CDR3. CDR1 and CDR2 from the germline V gene are KGHSH and LQKENI. V was clipped by 4 bases and J by 0 bases, with 16 bases between them. CDR3 bases: TGTGCCAGCTCACAAAACCCGACGGAAAGCTCCTATAATTCACCCCTCCACTTT. Encoded protein: CASSQNPTESSYNSPLHF.

This chain uses TRBV14 with TRBJ2-3; the D is unclear. V lost 5 bases to trimming and J lost 2 bases, with 2 bases between them. The CDR3 covers 11 residues. The germline CDR1 and CDR2 sequences are SGHDN and FVKESK. This CDR3 is CASSYTDTQYF. The CDR3 DNA reads TGTGCCAGCAGCTACACAGATACGCAGTATTTT.

The J gene is TRBJ2-7, the V gene TRBV27, with 10 bases identical to TRBD1. J was trimmed by 3 bases and V by 5 bases; bases with no gene match: 4. The CDR3 spans 14 residues. The germline V gene has CDR1 MNHEY and CDR2 SMNVEV (reference sequence). CDR3 sequence reads: CASSLRTGGYEQYF. The CDR3 DNA follows: TGTGCCAGCAGTCTCCGGACAGGGGGCTACGAGCAGTACTTC.

The chain links TRBV6-5 to TRBJ1-5, with D tentatively TRBD1 (6 bases). The CDR3 contains 15 residues. CDR1 is MNHEY, CDR2 SVGAGI, per germline. V was clipped by 5 bases and J by 4 bases, with 15 bases between them. The CDR3 DNA reads as TGTGCCAGCAGTCCTCAGGGGAGTGTTAATCAGCCCCAGCATTTT. As protein: CASSPQGSVNQPQHF.

The chain uses TRBV5-4 and TRBJ1-2, with a tentative D call TRBD1 (5 bases). V was trimmed by 5 bases and J by 8 bases, leaving 25 bases between them. The germline gives CDR1 SGHNT, CDR2 YYREEE (reference sequence). The CDR3 contains 16 residues. The CDR3 protein is CASSPNVRGLFEGYTF. CDR3 bases: TGTGCCAGCAGTCCGAACGTCCGGGGCTTATTCGAAGGCTACACCTTC.

The V gene is TRBV2, the J gene TRBJ1-1; 10 nucleotides align to TRBD1. Germline-derived CDR1 and CDR2 are SNHLY and FYNNEI. This CDR3 is 13 amino acids long. Trimming took 6 bases from V and 8 from J; bases not matched to a gene: 6. The CDR3 loop reads CASRGTGVYEAFF. The CDR3 region has the DNA TGTGCCAGCAGAGGGACAGGGGTATACGAAGCTTTCTTT. Full variable domain (outside the CDR3, taken from reference TRBV2 and TRBJ1-1): EPEVTQTPSHQVTQMGQEVILRCVPISNHLYFYWYRQILGQKVEFLVSFYNNEISEKSEIFDDQFSVERPDGSNFTLKIRSTKLEDSAMYFCASRGTGVYEAFFGQGTRLTVV.

The chain is built from TRBV7-8 and TRBJ2-1; no reliable D call. CDR3 length: 16 amino acids. CDR1 and CDR2 from the germline V gene are SGHVS and FQNEAQ. The V end lost 5 bases, the J end lost 2 bases, and 16 bases lay between the germline ends. CDR3 protein: CASSPRDPVAYNEQFF. The CDR3 DNA is TGTGCCAGCAGCCCAAGAGATCCGGTGGCCTACAATGAGCAGTTCTTC. The variable domain in full, with the rest retrieved from reference TRBV7-8 and TRBJ2-1, is GAGVSQSPRYKVAKRGQDVALRCDPISGHVSLFWYQQALGQGPEFLTYFQNEAQLDKSGLPSDRFFAERPEGSVSTLKIQRTQQEDSAVYLCASSPRDPVAYNEQFFGPGTRLTVL.

CDR3: CASSSGGELYTEAFF. CDR3 coding DNA: TGTGCCAGCAGTTCAGGGGGGGAGCTCTACACTGAAGCTTTCTTT. The V gene is TRBV28, the J gene TRBJ1-1; 7 nucleotides align to TRBD1. This CDR3 contains 15 residues. The ends lost 4 bases at V and 3 bases at J; junction bases unmatched: 8. Germline CDR1 is MDHEN and CDR2 is SYDVKM.